Below, 22 T cell receptor beta chains from the same sample are listed, as sequenced in a study of Graves' ophthalmopathy and Graves' hyperthyroidism. RNA transcripts served as template for amplifying TCR beta CDR3 sequences. First-round RT-PCR with HTBI primers preceded a second-round multiplex PCR. TCRdb re-called the multiplex PCR reads with MiXCR, one entry per CDR3 protein. The sample yields about 180,000 distinct CDR3 sequences, 37% seen once. The sequencing input was peripheral blood. All receptors derive from a woman in her thirties or forties with Graves' ophthalmopathy.

In this sample, this clonotype turned up many times. The chain links TRBV10-3 to TRBJ1-2, with 9 positions matching TRBD1. The V gene's germline CDR1 is ENHRY and CDR2 SYGVKD. CDR3 length equals 15 residues. Trimming cost V 4 bases and J 7 bases; bases outside gene matches: 10. The CDR3 DNA follows: TGTGCCATCAGTGGCCGGGGACAGGGTGAAATTGGCTACACCTTC. It codes for CAISGRGQGEIGYTF.

In this sample, this clonotype turned up many times. The chain carries TRBV7-8 and TRBJ2-7; a weak D match, TRBD1 (6 bases). The V end lost 5 bases, the J end lost 2 bases, and 13 bases lay between the germline ends. The CDR3 has 14 amino acids. Germline CDR1 and CDR2: SGHVS and FQNEAQ. The CDR3 region has the DNA TGTGCCAGCAGCCCAGCGGCAGGGGCCTACGAGCAGTACTTC. The encoded protein is CASSPAAGAYEQYF.

In its sample, this clonotype was seen many times. The chain recombines TRBV6-6 with TRBJ2-5; 8 nucleotides line up with TRBD1. The germline CDR1 and CDR2 sequences are MNHNY and SVGAGI (reference sequence). Trimming removed 6 bases from V and 4 bases from J; junction bases left unmatched: 10. The CDR3 loop spans 15 amino acids. The CDR3 here is CASSHNAGGRETQYF. Here the CDR3 DNA reads TGTGCCAGCAGCCACAACGCAGGGGGCAGAGAGACCCAGTACTTC.

The V gene is TRBV28, the J gene TRBJ2-7; D uncertain. The CDR3 extends over 11 amino acids. Germline V gene lookup returns CDR1 MDHEN and CDR2 SYDVKM. The V and J ends lost 3 bases and 5 bases respectively, with 5 bases between them. The CDR3 coding sequence is TGTGCCAGCAGTTTTGGGAACGAGCAGTACTTC. It translates to CASSFGNEQYF.

In its sample, this clonotype was seen many times. The chain employs TRBV20-1 and TRBJ1-1; tentative D call: TRBD1 (6 bases). The CDR3 is 13 residues long. Germline V gene sequence: CDR1 DFQATT, CDR2 SNEGSKA (reference sequence). This chain's CDR3 is CINSRGQGTEAFF. The DNA of the CDR3 is TGCATCAATAGTCGGGGCCAGGGGACTGAAGCTTTCTTT.

This clonotype was counted a single time. V gene TRBV7-3 combines with J gene TRBJ2-5, with 11 bases identical to TRBD2. This CDR3 region has 15 residues. V lost 5 bases, J lost 5 bases, and 7 bases stayed unmatched. The germline V gene encodes CDR1 SGHTA and CDR2 FQGTGA. The CDR3 DNA follows: TGTGCCAGCAGCCCTAGACTAGCGGGAAGGGAGACCCAGTACTTC. Translating gives CASSPRLAGRETQYF.

This clonotype was counted ten times or more. The chain combines TRBV20-1 with TRBJ2-7; possibly TRBD2 for D (7 bases). Germline lookup yields CDR1 DFQATT and CDR2 SNEGSKA (reference sequence). The CDR3 is 15 residues long. Trimming took off 4 bases at V and 2 bases at J, with 18 bases between the two ends. The DNA of the CDR3 is TGCAGTGCTACCCTCTACGGGGGGCGGACCTACGAGCAGTACTTC. The encoded protein is CSATLYGGRTYEQYF.

Ten or more counts support this clonotype. V is TRBV6-5 and J is TRBJ1-1, with D maybe TRBD1 (5 bases). From germline, CDR1 is MNHEY and CDR2 SVGAGI. V dropped 0 bases and J dropped 3 bases, with 11 bases sitting between them. The CDR3 length is 15 residues. Here the CDR3 reads CASSYSGDRHTEAFF. The CDR3 bases are TGTGCCAGCAGTTACTCAGGGGATCGGCACACTGAAGCTTTCTTT.

About this clonotype itself: One end of the junction is discordant with germline, which a read error may explain. This rearrangement joins TRBV20-1 to TRBJ2-3; D remains unclear. The CDR3 sequence is 8 residues long. Per germline, CDR1 DFQATT and CDR2 SNEGSKA (reference sequence). CDR3 nucleotide sequence: TGCAGTGCTCGTAACTCGGGTTTT. Amino acid sequence: CSARNSGF.

This clonotype was observed many times. No conserved phenylalanine or tryptophan is present at the end of the CDR3, so a read error is the likely explanation. It is unclear where the CDR3 begins or ends on the DNA, so no DNA is shown, and the CDR3 is as TCRdb lists it. V is TRBV6-1 and J is TRBJ1-6; the listed D gene, TRBD1, was not tested against the DNA. The germline CDR1 and CDR2 sequences are MNHNS and SASEGT. The CDR3 length equals 13 residues, ends included. Here the CDR3 reads CASSPNNSRDKEI.

The table lists this clonotype with many counts. The J gene is TRBJ1-3, the V gene TRBV6-5, with a tentative D call TRBD1 (5 bases). Germline V gene lookup returns CDR1 MNHEY and CDR2 SVGAGI. V lost 5 bases, J lost 7 bases, and 18 bases lay in between. The CDR3 spans 15 residues. The CDR3 coding sequence is TGTGCCAGCAGTATCCAGGGTTTCCTAGGGAACACCATATATTTT. Protein sequence: CASSIQGFLGNTIYF.

This clonotype has ten or more counts. CDR3 sequence (DNA): TGTGCCAGCAGCTTTCAGGACGACTACGAGCAGTACTTC. It is translated as CASSFQDDYEQYF. The chain combines TRBV7-2 with TRBJ2-7; D gene uncertain. Looked up from germline, CDR1 is SGHTA and CDR2 is FQGNSA. The CDR3 has 13 residues. Trimming pared 3 bases from V and 3 bases from J, leaving 9 bases between.

The V call is TRBV2, the J call TRBJ2-5, with a possible D match to TRBD1 (6 bases). The CDR3 loop spans 16 amino acids. From germline, CDR1 is SNHLY and CDR2 FYNNEI. V was cut by 4 bases and J by 5 bases, with 20 bases left in between. CDR3 nucleotides: TGTGCCAGCAGTGGACTCAGGGGAAGGGGACGTGAGACCCAGTACTTC. Its protein is CASSGLRGRGRETQYF.

This chain joins TRBV4-3 and TRBJ2-7; weak D call: TRBD1 (5 bases). The CDR3 is made up of 17 amino acids. V dropped 0 bases and J dropped 6 bases, with 21 bases sitting between them. Germline loops: CDR1 LGHNA, CDR2 YSLEER. DNA of the CDR3: TGCGCCAGCAGCCAAGATAGGTGGGGCATCAAGGGGTCCGAGCAGTACTTC. It specifies CASSQDRWGIKGSEQYF.

This clonotype was seen repeatedly, ten times or more. The chain is built from TRBV9 and TRBJ2-3; D remains unclear. Trimming shortened V by 1 base and J by 4 bases, and 10 bases separated the two germline ends. The CDR3 length is 14 residues. Germline-derived CDR1 and CDR2 are SGDLS and YYNGEE. The CDR3 protein is CASSVRQDADTQYF. CDR3 in DNA: TGTGCCAGCAGCGTACGGCAGGATGCAGATACGCAGTATTTT.

There are many counts of this clonotype. The chain couples TRBV2 to TRBJ1-5, with unresolved D. The CDR3 is 12 residues long. CDR1 SNHLY and CDR2 FYNNEI come from the germline V gene. Trimming pared 8 bases from V and 9 bases from J, leaving 14 bases between. In DNA, the CDR3 is TGTGCCAGCTCTGGCGATCTCCGGCCCCAGCATTTT. Translated, it gives CASSGDLRPQHF.

This rearrangement joins TRBV12-3 or TRBV12-4 to TRBJ2-1; D may be TRBD2 (7 bases). Trimming left V 4 bases short and J 0 bases short, with 13 bases between. This CDR3 is built from 16 residues. CDR3 sequence: CASSSRRGGSYNEQFF. The CDR3 DNA reads as TGTGCCAGCAGTTCCAGGAGGGGGGGCTCCTACAATGAGCAGTTCTTC.

This clonotype was seen repeatedly, ten times or more. The rearrangement uses TRBV20-1 and TRBJ2-5; TRBD1 aligns across 7 bases. V was pared by 6 bases and J by 8 bases, with 12 bases of the junction left unmatched. The V gene's germline CDR1 is DFQATT and CDR2 SNEGSKA (reference sequence). CDR3 length: 13 amino acids. CDR3 sequence: CSAPGDSKRTQYF. In nucleotides, the CDR3 is TGCAGTGCCCCAGGGGACAGTAAGAGAACCCAGTACTTC.

Comment on this clonotype: A read error may account for a junction end that differs from germline. V usage is TRBV6-5 and J usage is TRBJ2-7; tentative D call: TRBD1 (6 bases). This CDR3 is 15 amino acids long. CDR1 is MNHEY and CDR2 is SVGAGI in the germline V gene. Here the CDR3 reads CASSSVRRGRATWDF. CDR3 bases: TGTGCCAGCAGTTCCGTCCGCAGGGGAAGGGCTACGTGGGACTTC.

This clonotype was counted ten times or more. The chain is built from TRBV6-1 and TRBJ2-2; 8 bases line up with TRBD1. Trimming at V came to 6 bases and at J to 0 bases, leaving 3 bases not matched to a gene. Germline V gene lookup returns CDR1 MNHNS and CDR2 SASEGT. The CDR3 runs to 15 residues. The CDR3 bases are TGTGCCAGCAGACGGACAGGGTCGAACACCGGGGAGCTGTTTTTT. Encoded protein: CASRRTGSNTGELFF.

Here the CDR3 DNA reads TGTGCCAGCATGCGGCGGACCCGGGCCCCCTACGAGCAGTACTTC. Translation: CASMRRTRAPYEQYF. The V and J genes are TRBV7-2 and TRBJ2-7; D unresolved. Germline V CDR1 and CDR2: SGHTA, FQGNSA. This CDR3 comprises 15 residues. The V end lost 7 bases, the J end lost 2 bases, and 18 bases lay between the germline ends.

This clonotype was detected once. The CDR3 DNA reads TGTGCCAGCAGCTCCCCCAGCGAAGCCGCCTACGAGCAGTACTTC. As protein: CASSSPSEAAYEQYF. J is TRBJ2-7 and V is TRBV7-2, with unresolved D. Germline loops: CDR1 SGHTA, CDR2 FQGNSA. The CDR3 totals 15 residues. Trimming pared 4 bases from V and 2 bases from J, leaving 15 bases between. The full variable domain, in which reference TRBV7-2 and TRBJ2-7 provide the parts outside the CDR3, is GAGVSQSPSNKVTEKGKDVELRCDPISGHTALYWYRQSLGQGLEFLIYFQGNSAPDKSGLPSDRFSAERTGGSVSTLTIQRTQQEDSAVYLCASSSPSEAAYEQYFGPGTRLTVT.